One and the same sample provided the 8 T cell receptor beta chains below, sequenced in a study of blood T cell repertoires in COVID-19. The table came from immunoSEQ multiplex PCR; TCRdb's copy has only in-frame clones and leaves some out. The sample lists more than 85,000 clones, around 81% occurring once. Sequences were obtained from peripheral blood. Receptors were obtained from a woman in her 70s with acute or convalescent COVID-19.

The rearrangement uses TRBV9 and TRBJ2-2; D is perhaps TRBD1 (5 bases). The ends were cut back, 3 bases at V and 7 bases at J, with 7 bases in the middle. The V gene's germline CDR1 is SGDLS and CDR2 YYNGEE. The CDR3 runs to 12 residues. CDR3 amino acids: CASSAGFGELFF. CDR3 DNA sequence: TGTGCCAGCAGCGCAGGGTTCGGGGAGCTGTTTTTT.

The rearrangement uses TRBV3-1 (or the pseudogene TRBV3-2) and TRBJ1-4, with a tentative D call TRBD1 (5 bases). The CDR3 extends over 14 amino acids. Trimming stripped 4 bases from V and 0 bases from J, with 6 bases between. CDR1 and CDR2 (germline): LGHDT, YNNKEL (reference sequence). The CDR3 here is CASSLTATNEKLFF. The CDR3 DNA reads TGTGCCAGCAGCCTGACAGCAACTAATGAAAAACTGTTTTTT.

This clone was observed a handful of times. This rearrangement joins TRBV28 to TRBJ2-2; no clear D. Trimming took 5 bases from V and 0 from J, leaving 7 bases between them. The CDR3 consists of 14 residues. The germline CDR1 and CDR2 sequences are MDHEN and SYDVKM. The CDR3 DNA reads as TGTGCCAGCAGTCCGACTGCGAACACCGGGGAGCTGTTTTTT. Protein product: CASSPTANTGELFF.

This chain connects TRBV4-2 to TRBJ2-7, with D possibly matching TRBD2 (6 bases). The CDR3 has 14 amino acids. The V end lost 6 bases, the J end lost 3 bases, and 15 bases lay between the germline ends. Per germline, CDR1 LGHNA and CDR2 YNFKEQ. The CDR3 region has the DNA TGTGCCAGCAGTCCCCTGGCGGGGCGCTACGAGCAGTACTTC. Amino acid sequence: CASSPLAGRYEQYF.

The chain joins TRBV2 to TRBJ2-2, with TRBD1 matching 12 bases. Germline V gene data show CDR1 as SNHLY and CDR2 as FYNNEI. V gave up 0 bases and J gave up 1 base; unmatched junction bases: 3. This CDR3 is built from 18 residues. The DNA of the CDR3 is TGTGCCAGCAGTGAAGCGGGACAGGGGGCCCTGAACACCGGGGAGCTGTTTTTT. Its translation: CASSEAGQGALNTGELFF.

This clone was seen only a few times. The rearrangement uses TRBV10-1 and TRBJ2-3, with TRBD2 matching 11 bases. Trimming took 5 bases from V and 4 from J; bases not matched to a gene: 2. The CDR3 extends over 14 amino acids. Germline CDR1 WNHNN, CDR2 SYGVQD (reference sequence). CDR3 nucleotides: TGCGCCAGCAGTTCGGGACTAGCGGCAGATACGCAGTATTTT. This translates into CASSSGLAADTQYF.

J is TRBJ1-1 and V is TRBV11-2; tentatively, D is TRBD1 (6 bases). V lost 8 bases and J lost 8, with 21 bases in between. Germline V CDR1 and CDR2: SGHAT, FQNNGV. This CDR3 contains 14 residues. DNA for the CDR3: TGTGCCAGCCGTCCGCAGGCAGTGAGGGGGGAAGCTTTCTTT. It encodes CASRPQAVRGEAFF.

The rearrangement joins TRBV7-7 to TRBJ1-4; D possibly corresponds to TRBD1 (5 bases). Trimming took off 1 base at V and 8 bases at J, with 14 bases between the two ends. The V gene's germline CDR1 is SSHAT and CDR2 FNYEAQ (reference sequence). This CDR3 spans 15 amino acids. The chain's CDR3 is CASSLGSGGREKLFF. The CDR3 bases are TGTGCCAGCAGCTTAGGGTCGGGGGGTAGGGAAAAACTGTTTTTT.